The next 6 T cell receptor beta chains were all read from a single sample in a study of Ad26.COV2.S vaccination and SARS-CoV-2 variants. Treatment in this sample: roughly 19 received Ad26.COV2.S at low or high dose, single or two shots; several received placebo; per-sample allocation not given. Samples analyzed were those drawn on day 63 after the first vaccine or placebo injection. The table came from immunoSEQ multiplex PCR; TCRdb's copy has only in-frame clones and leaves some out. The sample includes about 440,000 clones, less than 95% seen only once; the top ten take around 4.2%. The starting material was peripheral blood, obtained in a trial of Ad26.COV2.S vaccine versus placebo. The receptors were gathered from a person aged 18-60 years who received the Ad26.COV2.S COVID-19 vaccine or a placebo.

This rearrangement joins TRBV18 to TRBJ1-5; TRBD1 matches at 7 bases. Germline lookup yields CDR1 KGHSH and CDR2 LQKENI. V lost 2 bases to trimming and J lost 5 bases; unmatched junction nucleotides: 6. The CDR3 runs 15 residues. The CDR3 sequence: CASSPNRGGDQPQHF. DNA of the CDR3: TGTGCCAGCTCACCAAACAGGGGAGGCGATCAGCCCCAGCATTTT.

The rearrangement joins TRBV7-2 to TRBJ1-6; D call uncertain. V lost 5 bases and J lost 9, with 14 bases in between. The germline gives CDR1 SGHTA, CDR2 FQGNSA. This CDR3 is built from 14 residues. CDR3: CASSAGASGSPLHF. The CDR3 DNA is TGTGCCAGCAGCGCGGGAGCCTCGGGTTCACCCCTCCACTTT.

J is TRBJ2-7 and V is TRBV7-9, with D unclear. This CDR3 has 14 residues. Germline V CDR1 and CDR2: SEHNR, FQNEAQ (reference sequence). V was trimmed by 1 base and J by 0 bases, leaving 7 bases between them. CDR3 in amino acids: CASSLGPNSYEQYF. Here the CDR3 DNA reads TGTGCCAGCAGCTTAGGTCCCAACTCCTACGAGCAGTACTTC. Drawing the rest from reference TRBV7-9 and TRBJ2-7, the complete variable domain is DTGVSQNPRHKITKRGQNVTFRCDPISEHNRLYWYRQTLGQGPEFLTYFQNEAQLEKSRLLSDRFSAERPKGSFSTLEIQRTEQGDSAMYLCASSLGPNSYEQYFGPGTRLTVT.

The rearrangement uses TRBV14 and TRBJ2-5, with no clear D. Trimming stripped 6 bases from V and 3 bases from J, with 5 bases between. This CDR3 has 11 amino acids. From germline, CDR1 is SGHDN and CDR2 FVKESK. This CDR3 reads CASSVKETQYF. The CDR3 DNA reads as TGTGCCAGCAGTGTTAAAGAGACCCAGTACTTC.

The rearrangement joins TRBV19 to TRBJ2-1; 9 bases line up with TRBD2. Germline-derived CDR1 and CDR2 are LNHDA and SQIVND (reference sequence). V dropped 7 bases and J dropped 4; count of bases not matched to a gene: 5. The CDR3 length is 14 residues. The CDR3 protein is CASTPLAGYNEQFF. Written as DNA, the CDR3 is TGTGCCAGTACTCCCCTAGCGGGATACAATGAGCAGTTCTTC.

This clone was recorded once. The chain employs TRBV3-1 (or the pseudogene TRBV3-2) and TRBJ2-1, with TRBD2 matching 10 bases. Germline-derived CDR1 and CDR2 are LGHDT and YNNKEL (reference sequence). V lost 2 bases and J lost 8; bases outside the gene matches: 12. This CDR3 comprises 17 residues. CDR3 bases: TGTGCCAGCAGCCAAAGGTGGGGACTAGCGTTGAATGATGAGCAGTTCTTC. It specifies CASSQRWGLALNDEQFF.